This is a list of T cell receptor beta chains from one sample in a study of beta chain features in type 1 diabetes. The method was immunoSEQ multiplex PCR; TCRdb's version includes in-frame clones alone and lacks a portion of them. The table lists hundreds of thousands of clones, 17% of them singletons. The sequenced sample was naive CD4+ T cells from blood. The receptor set was obtained from a woman younger than 35 in good health. The conserved cysteine and the conserved F or W are not part of the CDR3 here. The D gene is left open where the match is weak.

j_gene	d_gene	v_gene	CDR3aa
TRBJ2-3	TRBD2	TRBV7-2	ASSLRRGTYTDTQY
TRBJ1-1	TRBD1	TRBV28	ASSFRGRPAF
TRBJ2-5	NA	TRBV20-1	SALFETQY
TRBJ2-7	TRBD2	TRBV5-1	ASSFGTSGYEQY
TRBJ2-3	NA	TRBV19	ASSAVVRGLGTDTQY
TRBJ2-5	NA	TRBV20-1	SASFAGPPN
TRBJ2-2	NA	TRBV28	ASSLGGSRGGELF
TRBJ2-7	NA	TRBV5-4	ASSLGTALSGLAH
TRBJ2-3	NA	TRBV6-5	ASRGRGDTDTQY
TRBJ2-1	NA	TRBV19	ASSRPPGLEQF
TRBJ1-1	NA	TRBV2	ASSPARKNTEAF
TRBJ2-5	NA	TRBV6-6	ASSYRGEETQY
TRBJ1-5	NA	TRBV15	ATGGGNQPQH
TRBJ1-2	NA	TRBV5-4	ASSRAKKQGGYT
TRBJ2-1	TRBD2	TRBV28	ASSGLAGGF
TRBJ2-3	NA	TRBV21-1	ASSKGDRGGLDTQY
TRBJ2-1	TRBD2	TRBV27	ASSLVGLAFHEQF
TRBJ2-5	NA	TRBV28	ASSPSSQETQY
TRBJ1-2	TRBD1	TRBV28	ASSFWGAGQNGYT
TRBJ2-3	NA	TRBV10-1	ASSGSTDTQY
TRBJ1-1	NA	TRBV11-3	ASSLLPGIGAF
TRBJ2-7	TRBD2	TRBV19	ASSKGTGTSLYEQY
TRBJ2-7	NA	TRBV9	ASSVDIDSSYEQY
TRBJ2-7	TRBD1	TRBV6-6	ASSLGQGNYEQY
TRBJ2-3	TRBD2	TRBV19	ASSTGGRATIDTQY
TRBJ2-2	NA	TRBV10-2	AGRPSSTGELF
TRBJ1-3	NA	TRBV27	ASNPSWGNTIY
TRBJ1-1	NA	TRBV6-5	ASAGRVNTEAF
TRBJ2-1	TRBD2	TRBV7-2	ASSSQLAGGGEQF
TRBJ2-3	TRBD2	TRBV11-1	ASSKTSGTTDTQY
TRBJ2-7	TRBD1	TRBV7-3	ASSLLRDSVYEQY
TRBJ2-1	TRBD1	TRBV25-1	ATASGTGSDKF
NA	NA	TRBV27	ASSFSLVGSYEQY
TRBJ2-5	TRBD2	TRBV9	ASSPRVEREGVQY
TRBJ2-1	NA	TRBV18	ASSQTTHNEQF
TRBJ2-5	TRBD1	TRBV28	ASTRGTGETQY
TRBJ1-2	NA	TRBV7-9	ASTTDSLANYGYT
TRBJ2-1	TRBD2	TRBV7-8	ASSSARTSGEDEQF
TRBJ2-7	NA	TRBV6-6	ASSYSPRPPHEQY
TRBJ1-5	NA	TRBV4-3	ASSTQGGNQPQH
TRBJ2-5	TRBD2	TRBV6-1	ASSERGGVETQY
TRBJ2-7	NA	TRBV28	ATRSYEQY
TRBJ1-4	TRBD1	TRBV5-4	ASSRQGGTEKLF
TRBJ2-2	TRBD1	TRBV9	ASSAETGAWNTGELF
TRBJ2-1	NA	TRBV5-6	ASSLDVIGARQF
TRBJ1-4	TRBD1	TRBV7-2	ASSLRAGGVEKLF
TRBJ2-7	NA	TRBV6-5	ASKQLGYEQY
TRBJ2-7	NA	TRBV6-5	ASSQRGYEQY
TRBJ2-1	TRBD2	TRBV2	ASNTGTSGYNEQF
TRBJ2-7	TRBD1	TRBV29-1	SVIMGQGSYEQY
TRBJ2-7	TRBD2	TRBV7-8	ASSPRGLADSYEQY
NA	NA	TRBV7-2	ASSLTSFYEQY
TRBJ2-1	NA	TRBV4-1	ASSHPLRGRVNEQF
TRBJ2-4	NA	TRBV28	ASSFSGPQNIQY
TRBJ2-3	NA	TRBV11-2	ASSLTNPGGTQY
TRBJ2-7	TRBD2	TRBV28	ASSAGTSGPYEQY
TRBJ1-1	NA	TRBV7-2	ASSLAGPGSTEAF
TRBJ2-5	NA	TRBV28	ATHRETQY